Below are 26 T cell receptor beta chains sequenced from a single sample in a study of vaccination effects on CD4 cells after COVID-19. Using viral peptide pools, the ViraFEST assay grew out antigen-specific CD4+ T cells prior to sequencing. After more than 9 days in culture, the CD4+ T cells were isolated. Convalescent patients had PCR-confirmed SARS-CoV-2 infection between March and December 2020. These receptors have no identified antigens. Assay: immunoSEQ multiplex PCR; the TCRdb copy retains only in-frame clones and omits some. The sample carries 40,000 to 50,000 clones, approximately 70% recorded once. The source was CD4+ T cells from PBMCs cultured with a peptide pool, collected before COVID-19 vaccination. The receptors come from a human donor who had a prior SARS-CoV-2 infection.

The rearrangement uses TRBV18 and TRBJ2-5, with D uncertain. From germline, CDR1 is KGHSH and CDR2 LQKENI. Trimming stripped 3 bases from V and 6 bases from J, with 8 bases between. There are 12 residues in the CDR3. The chain's CDR3 is CASSPPRQTQYF. Here the CDR3 DNA reads TGTGCCAGCTCACCTCCGCGGCAGACCCAGTACTTC. The whole variable domain, remainder taken from reference TRBV18 and TRBJ2-5, is NAGVMQNPRHLVRRRGQEARLRCSPMKGHSHVYWYRQLPEEGLKFMVYLQKENIIDESGMPKERFSAEFPKEGPSILRIQQVVRGDSAAYFCASSPPRQTQYFGPGTRLLVL.

The count of this clone is one. The chain combines TRBV18 with TRBJ1-1; a possible D gene is TRBD1 (6 bases). Per the germline V gene, CDR1 is KGHSH and CDR2 is LQKENI. CDR3 size: 17 residues. V lost 2 bases and J 6 bases, leaving 22 bases between the germline ends. This CDR3 is CASSPRFVEQGFAEAFF. CDR3 nucleotides: TGTGCCAGCTCACCAAGGTTTGTAGAACAGGGTTTCGCTGAAGCTTTCTTT.

This chain joins TRBV5-6 and TRBJ1-5, with D uncertain. V was clipped by 4 bases and J by 7 bases, with 9 bases between them. The CDR3 is made up of 12 amino acids. Germline V lookup: CDR1 SGHDT, CDR2 YYEEEE. The CDR3 nucleotides read TGTGCCAGCAGCCTTGTGGGCCAGCCCCAGCATTTT. Amino acid sequence: CASSLVGQPQHF.

J is TRBJ2-7 and V is TRBV5-1; D is unclear. The germline gives CDR1 SGHRS, CDR2 YFSETQ. The V end lost 2 bases, the J end lost 1 base, and 10 bases lay between the germline ends. This CDR3 region has 14 residues. DNA of the CDR3: TGCGCCAGCAGCTTAAGTGGTTCTTCCTACGAGCAGTACTTC. Protein product: CASSLSGSSYEQYF.

The rearrangement links TRBV19 to TRBJ2-5; 8 bases fit TRBD1. V shed 4 bases and J 4 bases; nucleotides not matched to a gene: 2. Germline V gene sequence: CDR1 LNHDA, CDR2 SQIVND (reference sequence). The CDR3 is 13 amino acids. The CDR3 reads CASSKDRGETQYF. In DNA form, the CDR3 reads TGTGCCAGTAGTAAAGACAGGGGAGAGACCCAGTACTTC. The full variable domain, rest sourced from reference TRBV19 and TRBJ2-5, is DGGITQSPKYLFRKEGQNVTLSCEQNLNHDAMYWYRQDPGQGLRLIYYSQIVNDFQKGDIAEGYSVSREKKESFPLTVTSAQKNPTAFYLCASSKDRGETQYFGPGTRLLVL.

The table lists this clone with a few counts. This chain joins TRBV24-1 and TRBJ2-2, with D uncertain. CDR3 size: 15 residues. Trimming shortened V by 0 bases and J by 4 bases, and 8 bases separated the two germline ends. CDR1 is KGHDR and CDR2 is SFDVKD in the germline V gene. CDR3 protein: CATSDLGVFTGELFF. The CDR3 DNA follows: TGTGCCACCAGTGATTTGGGGGTTTTCACCGGGGAGCTGTTTTTT.

The gene calls are TRBV11-2 and TRBJ1-2; D ambiguous. Germline V lookup: CDR1 SGHAT, CDR2 FQNNGV. The CDR3 spans 14 residues. V lost 1 base and J 2 bases, leaving 8 bases between the germline ends. CDR3 nucleotide sequence: TGTGCCAGCAGCTTAGGGGCCAGGAACTATGGCTACACCTTC. Translated: CASSLGARNYGYTF.

The genes are TRBV7-2 and TRBJ2-7; 13 bases map to TRBD2. With V trimmed by 6 bases and J by 3 bases, 8 bases remained unmatched. Germline CDR1 reads SGHTA; CDR2 reads FQGNSA. This CDR3 has 16 residues. CDR3 region: CASRQTSGRPNYEQYF. The CDR3 DNA reads as TGTGCCAGCAGACAGACTAGCGGGAGGCCAAACTACGAGCAGTACTTC.

The chain carries TRBV7-3 and TRBJ1-2; D gene unclear. Deletions cut 5 bases from V and 8 bases from J, with 15 bases between. CDR1 and CDR2 from the germline V gene are SGHTA and FQGTGA. This CDR3 region has 13 residues. CDR3 coding DNA: TGTGCCAGCAGCATTAACGCCGGAAGCGGCTACACCTTC. It specifies CASSINAGSGYTF.

This clone came up a few times. J is TRBJ1-5 and V is TRBV2, with D perhaps TRBD1 (5 bases). Germline-derived CDR1 and CDR2 are SNHLY and FYNNEI. The CDR3 loop spans 14 amino acids. V shed 1 base and J shed 7 bases, with 11 bases lying between them. CDR3 DNA: TGTGCCAGCAGTGAAGGACAGAACCTACAGCCCCAGCATTTT. This codes for CASSEGQNLQPQHF.

V usage is TRBV4-1 and J usage is TRBJ1-4, with 8 bases aligning to TRBD1. This CDR3 contains 16 residues. CDR1 is MGHRA, CDR2 YSYEKL, per germline. The ends lost 5 bases at V and 10 bases at J; junction bases unmatched: 15. CDR3 loop: CASSGNRGMVRGKLFF. The CDR3 DNA follows: TGCGCCAGCAGCGGCAACAGGGGGATGGTTCGAGGAAAACTGTTTTTT.

The genes are TRBV5-6 and TRBJ2-7; D is unresolved. CDR1 is SGHDT and CDR2 is YYEEEE in the germline V gene. Trimming removed 1 base at V and 4 bases at J, with 9 bases between. This CDR3 contains 13 residues. CDR3 coding DNA: TGTGCCAGCAGCTTGTGGGCAGCGTACGAGCAGTACTTC. Amino acid sequence: CASSLWAAYEQYF. Filled out from reference TRBV5-6 and TRBJ2-7, the complete variable domain reads DAGVTQSPTHLIKTRGQQVTLRCSPKSGHDTVSWYQQALGQGPQFIFQYYEEEERQRGNFPDRFSGHQFPNYSSELNVNALLLGDSALYLCASSLWAAYEQYFGPGTRLTVT.

The rearrangement uses TRBV18 and TRBJ1-4, with unresolved D. V gave up 1 base and J gave up 5 bases, with 17 bases separating them. Germline V gives CDR1 KGHSH, CDR2 LQKENI. The CDR3 length is 17 residues. The CDR3 nucleotides read TGTGCCAGCTCACCACAAATCACAGCACCCACGAATGAAAAACTGTTTTTT. It codes for CASSPQITAPTNEKLFF. The whole variable domain, filled in from reference TRBV18 and TRBJ1-4, reads NAGVMQNPRHLVRRRGQEARLRCSPMKGHSHVYWYRQLPEEGLKFMVYLQKENIIDESGMPKERFSAEFPKEGPSILRIQQVVRGDSAAYFCASSPQITAPTNEKLFFGSGTQLSVL.

This chain uses TRBV12-3 or TRBV12-4 with TRBJ2-3, with D unresolved. The CDR3 totals 13 residues. The V end lost 2 bases, the J end lost 3 bases, and 6 bases lay between the germline ends. DNA of the CDR3: TGTGCCAGCAGTTTAATGGATACAGATACGCAGTATTTT. Translating gives CASSLMDTDTQYF.

This chain links TRBV7-2 with TRBJ1-1; D might be TRBD1 (6 bases). Germline V gene data show CDR1 as SGHTA and CDR2 as FQGNSA. This CDR3 contains 13 residues. The ends were cut back, 4 bases at V and 7 bases at J, with 13 bases in the middle. CDR3 sequence reads: CASSWGGYGEAFF. The CDR3 DNA reads as TGTGCCAGCAGCTGGGGGGGCTACGGTGAAGCTTTCTTT.

This clone was detected only a few times. This rearrangement joins TRBV7-3 to TRBJ2-1, with 8 bases fitting TRBD2. CDR1 is SGHTA, CDR2 FQGTGA, per germline. The CDR3 loop spans 17 amino acids. Unmatched junction bases numbered 10, after V lost 4 bases and J lost 2 bases. The CDR3 here is CASSSIAGRGTYNEQFF. CDR3 nucleotide sequence: TGTGCCAGCAGCTCCATAGCGGGACGTGGAACCTACAATGAGCAGTTCTTC. Filled out from reference TRBV7-3 and TRBJ2-1, the complete variable domain reads GAGVSQTPSNKVTEKGKYVELRCDPISGHTALYWYRQSLGQGPEFLIYFQGTGAADDSGLPNDRFFAVRPEGSVSTLKIQRTERGDSAVYLCASSSIAGRGTYNEQFFGPGTRLTVL.

The rearrangement uses TRBV7-2 and TRBJ1-2, with TRBD1 as a possible D gene (5 bases). Trimming stripped 0 bases from V and 0 bases from J, with 8 bases between. Germline V gene sequence: CDR1 SGHTA, CDR2 FQGNSA. This CDR3 has 15 residues. The DNA for the CDR3 is TGTGCCAGCAGCTTAGCACCAGGGACTAACTATGGCTACACCTTC. It specifies CASSLAPGTNYGYTF.

This clone turned up a few times. The V and J genes are TRBV10-3 and TRBJ2-3, with TRBD2 identical over 9 bases. Trimming removed 9 bases from V and 2 bases from J; junction bases left unmatched: 6. Germline V CDR1 and CDR2: ENHRY, SYGVKD. This CDR3 has 14 residues. CDR3 in amino acids: CAMFSGSVTDTQYF. The CDR3 DNA is TGTGCCATGTTTAGCGGGAGTGTCACAGATACGCAGTATTTT.

The chain recombines TRBV6-5 with TRBJ2-7, with D possibly being TRBD1 or TRBD2 (6 bases each). Germline values: CDR1 MNHEY, CDR2 SVGAGI. This CDR3 comprises 14 residues. V was pared by 4 bases and J by 2 bases, with 12 bases between. The CDR3 nucleotides are TGTGCCAGCAGTTGGCGTAGGGGGGCCTACGAGCAGTACTTC. Its translation is CASSWRRGAYEQYF.

The rearrangement links TRBV27 to TRBJ2-3; D ambiguous. Germline loops: CDR1 MNHEY, CDR2 SMNVEV (reference sequence). V gave up 11 bases and J gave up 2 bases, with 11 bases separating them. The CDR3 totals 12 residues. Here the CDR3 DNA reads TGTGCCTCTCGAGGCTTCACAGATACGCAGTATTTT. It yields the protein CASRGFTDTQYF.

V and J are TRBV29-1 and TRBJ2-1, with D maybe TRBD2 (6 bases). Germline V CDR1 and CDR2: SQVTM, ANQGSEA. CDR3 size: 17 residues. Trimming removed 6 bases at V and 1 base at J, with 22 bases between. CDR3 bases: TGCAGCGTCGCGACCCGACTTGTGGCGGGGTCCTACAATGAGCAGTTCTTC. Protein: CSVATRLVAGSYNEQFF.

The rearrangement links TRBV7-3 to TRBJ2-2; 11 nucleotides match TRBD2. V lost 2 bases and J lost 6; bases outside the gene matches: 11. The CDR3 is 18 amino acids. Germline V gene data show CDR1 as SGHTA and CDR2 as FQGTGA. CDR3 sequence reads: CASSLYPPGSGGAGELFF. The CDR3 DNA is TGTGCCAGCAGCTTATACCCCCCCGGTAGCGGGGGGGCCGGGGAGCTGTTTTTT.

The gene calls are TRBV28 and TRBJ1-4, with 7 nucleotides matching TRBD1. The CDR3 covers 16 residues. J lost 0 bases, V lost 6 bases, and 7 bases had no gene match. The germline V gene has CDR1 MDHEN and CDR2 SYDVKM. This CDR3 is CASSRIGTATNEKLFF. The CDR3, as DNA: TGTGCCAGCAGCCGAATCGGGACAGCAACTAATGAAAAACTGTTTTTT. Complete variable domain (other parts from reference TRBV28 and TRBJ1-4): DVKVTQSSRYLVKRTGEKVFLECVQDMDHENMFWYRQDPGLGLRLIYFSYDVKMKEKGDIPEGYSVSREKKERFSLILESASTNQTSMYLCASSRIGTATNEKLFFGSGTQLSVL.

In this sample, this clone turned up a few times. The rearrangement uses TRBV7-9 and TRBJ1-3, with 8 bases that match TRBD1. V was pared by 5 bases and J by 0 bases, with 6 bases of the junction left unmatched. The CDR3 covers 16 residues. Germline CDR1 reads SEHNR; CDR2 reads FQNEAQ (reference sequence). The CDR3 is CASSIGQGLSGNTIYF. The CDR3 bases are TGTGCCAGCAGCATCGGACAGGGACTCTCTGGAAACACCATATATTTT.

This clone was recorded once. The chain is built from TRBV5-6 and TRBJ2-1; TRBD2 matches 11 bases. V lost 0 bases and J lost 7; bases outside the gene matches: 0. The germline gives CDR1 SGHDT, CDR2 YYEEEE. This CDR3 is 14 amino acids long. The CDR3, as DNA: TGTGCCAGCAGCTTGGGACTAGCGGGAAATGAGCAGTTCTTC. Translating gives CASSLGLAGNEQFF.

The rearrangement joins TRBV5-1 to TRBJ1-3; 7 bases line up with TRBD1. Germline V CDR1 and CDR2: SGHRS, YFSETQ. The CDR3 contains 14 residues. With 4 bases clipped from V and 4 bases from J, the junction kept 5 bases outside the gene matches. The CDR3 region has the DNA TGCGCCAGCAGCCCCGACAGGGAGGGAAACACCATATATTTT. Its protein is CASSPDREGNTIYF.